One TCR beta chain is described in this entry. The antigen remains unidentified. As originally analysed: There were no quality scores in the junction-only immunoSEQ sequences, so filtering differed. TCRdb keeps only in-frame clones here, not all; method: immunoSEQ multiplex PCR. That table gives V, J and clone size, and the DNA gave D and trimming. The table lists roughly 2 million clones, approximately 94% of them singletons. The CDR3 is 16 residues long. Per germline, CDR1 MDHEN and CDR2 SYDVKM. V was cut by 4 bases and J by 8 bases, with 20 bases left in between. These data belong to a study of shared clonotypes between healthy human individuals. General study points: It was the non-shared clonotypes that had lower generation probabilities than clonotypes shared by all four donors. A generally larger estimated richness was seen in naive subsets than in memory subsets.

Terminally differentiated effector memory CD45RA+ cells were excluded from the naive CD8 cells, which were CD45RO-negative and positively selected for CCR7. The chain combines TRBV28 with TRBJ1-4, with a possible D match to TRBD1 (5 bases). The material sequenced was naive CD8+ T cells sorted from blood. The clonotype was recovered from a man younger than 35 in good health. The CDR3 bases are TGTGCCAGCAGTTCTCCGAGGGGAGGGGAGGGCGAAAAACTGTTTTTT. Its protein product is CASSSPRGGEGEKLFF.